This T cell receptor beta chain emerged from a study of T cells after yellow fever vaccination (dated by TCRdb to the late 2010s). About the investigation overall: The SMART-Seq v4 Ultra Low Input RNA kit was used to prepare libraries from fractions with low cell numbers. To track T-cell clones before and after primary and booster YFV17D yellow fever vaccination, bulk TCR alpha and beta repertoires were sequenced longitudinally. Blood samples were taken at several timepoints before and after primary and secondary immunization, and bulk PBMC replicates and cell subsets were isolated. The cohort comprised two healthy male donors, one aged 18 to 30 and one aged 30 to 40 years.

The meaning of the sample's treatment or condition label: live attenuated yellow fever vaccine strain. A standard Ficoll-Paque protocol was used to isolate PBMCs from peripheral blood. Dynabeads CD4 and CD8 positive selection kits were used to isolate the CD4 and CD8 T-cell fractions. TriZol was used to extract RNA from bulk PBMCs, from CD4 and CD8 fractions, and from dextramer-positive and dextramer-negative fractions. TCRdb shows the sequencer as Illumina NovaSeq 6000. TCR cDNA was made using 5'RACE template switching, a step that added a universal primer site and unique molecular identifiers. Priming for cDNA synthesis came from both the TCR alpha and TCR beta constant segments. Libraries were amplified in two PCR steps, with sample barcodes and sequencing adapters added in the second step. Sequencing of the libraries was done on either Illumina HiSeq 2500 (2x100 bp) or NovaSeq (2x150 bp). From the authors' description of their analysis: Demultiplexing of reads and collapsing into UMI consensus sequences were performed with MIGEC, and V(D)J alignment was carried out with MiXCR. Using edgeR on replicate PBMC samples, clonotypes were called vaccine-responding if FDR was below 0.01 and the log2 fold change was above 5 up to day 15. Each bulk clonotype received a CD4 or CD8 identity based on whether the sequenced CD4 or CD8 repertoire contained that clonotype at higher abundance. TCRdb reanalyzed the raw reads on its own, using fastp at Q25 for trimming and MiXCR for clone calling, and kept in-frame beta chains. Rows merge per CDR3 protein into single entries with the most common DNA and genes. The V and J calls here are based on TCRdb, not the publication. This sample gives about 160,000 distinct CDR3 sequences in total; about a tenth of them show up just once. The top ten clonotypes cover approximately 35% of the sample.

The CDR3 starts with the cysteine, ends with the phenylalanine, and has 14 residues. Only the CDR3 DNA stays, 42 bases, in frame from base 1. V and J lose 5 bases and 7 bases, and a span of 18 bases separates them. Via the germline V gene, CDR1 is MGHDK and CDR2 SYGVNS. A note on this clonotype: What this receptor recognizes is not known. Base qualities are missing; no much larger clone stands one base away.

Broad study findings and their caveats: After the booster, most of the clones that had expanded following primary vaccination were detected again (approximately 95% of CD4 and around 90% of CD8), which suggests that memory was broadly maintained. A small fraction of clonotypes appeared in both the CD4 and CD8 compartments, likely as a result of convergent recombination. Because the study included only a couple of donors, the extent to which the findings can be generalized is limited. Compared with the primary T-cell response, the secondary T-cell response was faster but weaker, reaching its peak on day 5 rather than on day 15. Computational filtering was required because FACS-sorted repertoires could contain abundant contaminating clonotypes from the bulk population.

The source is a man between 18 and 29 years old who received the YFV17D yellow fever vaccine. The input for sequencing was CD8+ T cells sorted from PBMCs, taken 45 days after the yellow fever booster vaccination. The chain is assembled from TRBV25-1 and TRBJ2-7, with a tentative D call of TRBD1 or TRBD2, each matching 5 bases. Read as DNA, the sequence is TGTGCCAGCAGTCAAGTGGGACCTACCAGGGAGCAGTACTTC. Translated, it gives CASSQVGPTREQYF.